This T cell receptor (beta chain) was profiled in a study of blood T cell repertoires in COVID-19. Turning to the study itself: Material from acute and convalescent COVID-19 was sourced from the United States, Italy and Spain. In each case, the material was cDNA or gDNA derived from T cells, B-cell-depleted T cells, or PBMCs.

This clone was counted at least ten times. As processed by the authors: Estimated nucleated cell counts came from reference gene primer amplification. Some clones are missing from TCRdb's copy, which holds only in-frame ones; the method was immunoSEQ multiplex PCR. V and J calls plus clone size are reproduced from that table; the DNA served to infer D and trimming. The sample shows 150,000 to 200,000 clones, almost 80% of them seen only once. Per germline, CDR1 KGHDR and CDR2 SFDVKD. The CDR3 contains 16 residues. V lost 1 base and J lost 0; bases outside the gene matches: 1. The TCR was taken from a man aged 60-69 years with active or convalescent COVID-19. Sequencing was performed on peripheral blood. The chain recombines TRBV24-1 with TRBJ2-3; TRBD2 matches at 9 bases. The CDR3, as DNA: TGTGCCACCAGTGATTTCGCGGGGGGGAGCACAGATACGCAGTATTTT. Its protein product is CATSDFAGGSTDTQYF.